This T cell receptor (beta chain) was documented in a study of blood T cell repertoires in COVID-19. Overall study context: Acute-phase and convalescent COVID-19 samples originated in the United States, Italy and Spain. PBMCs, B-cell-depleted T cells, or T cells were the source of the cDNA or gDNA that made up the material.

In the original analysis: Reference gene primer amplification gave nucleated cell count estimates. TCRdb keeps only in-frame clones here, not all; method: immunoSEQ multiplex PCR. The D gene and trimming were derived from the DNA, and the V and J assignments and clone size from that table. Seen here are about 200,000 clones, more than 85% observed once, and the top ten hold 0.65% to 0.85%. The CDR3 runs 17 residues. Trimming removed 7 bases from V and 4 bases from J; junction bases left unmatched: 12. The germline CDR1 and CDR2 sequences are MDHEN and SYDVKM. V and J are TRBV28 and TRBJ2-3; TRBD2 aligns across 12 bases. The sequencing sample was made of peripheral blood. This TCR was recovered from a man between 60 and 70 years old with COVID-19, enrolled during active disease. The CDR3 is CASNNRRLAGVPDTQYF. The CDR3 nucleotides are TGTGCCAGCAACAATAGAAGACTAGCGGGAGTACCAGATACGCAGTATTTT.